This TCR beta chain stems from a study of blood T cell repertoires in COVID-19 (TCRdb year 2020). As for the study more broadly: Collaborator samples came from the United States, Italy and Spain and covered acute and convalescent phases of COVID-19. The material from the prospective study consisted of cDNA or gDNA derived from T cells, B-cell-depleted T cells, or PBMCs. Deeply sampled blood TCRbeta repertoires from subjects exposed to, actively infected with, or recovered from COVID-19 were included in the dataset. The repertoires were released in a freely available public database meant as a resource for research on the immune response to SARS-CoV-2. Samples were obtained from the ongoing ImmuneRACE study (first 160 participants) and from 1,000 to 1,500 subjects provided by 6 global collaborators. The sample metadata nearly always contained a de-identified subject ID, COVID-19 status, age in years and sex. Where available, HLA class I and class II types were obtained from metadata supplied by the sample provider rather than from assay-based typing. The study at large found these results: How much clinical and demographic metadata was included differed by source and by participant, and the metadata was provided uncurated.

About this clone itself: It lacks a known antigen. Base qualities are missing; no much larger clone stands one base away.

Participants in the prospective study were aged about 18 to 95 years, lived in more than 20 United States geographic areas, and enrolled through a virtual design. Cohort assignment in the prospective study relied on participant-reported clinical history from a screening survey and a study questionnaire. ImmuneRACE Cohort 3 recovered participants were defined by two consecutive negative NP/OP PCR tests, healthcare professional clearance, or symptom resolution. Each participant in the prospective study had whole blood, serum and a nasopharyngeal or oropharyngeal swab collected by mobile phlebotomists. Over a roughly 2-month period, participants in the prospective study had the option of providing additional blood draws and questionnaires. Blood samples from the prospective study were shipped frozen or at room temperature prior to DNA extraction. The immunoSEQ Assay, a bias-controlled multiplex PCR, was used to amplify TCRbeta CDR3 regions from genomic DNA. As for the authors' bioinformatics: Nucleated cell counts per sample were estimated from amplification of reference gene primers within the assay. Sequence reads were collapsed and filtered to measure the absolute abundance of every unique TCRbeta CDR3 rearrangement. For each sample, productive Simpson clonality was calculated by taking the square root of Simpson's diversity index across productive rearrangements. TCRdb's version of the immuneACCESS table is confined to in-frame rearrangements and falls short of the full clone set. An unresolved V gene accounts for under half of the shortfall where checked; the remainder is of unknown origin. V and J calls and clone size are as listed in that table; D and trimming were resolved from the DNA. The sample data list 130,000 to 150,000 clones, and about 87% of these were observed just once. About 10% of the sample goes to the ten largest clones.

The CDR3, from cysteine to phenylalanine, totals 11 residues. Only CDR3 DNA is held: 33 bases, read in frame from base 1. The germline V gene (reference sequence) specifies LNHDA as CDR1 and SQIVND as CDR2. Trimming removed 10 bases from V and 2 bases from J, leaving 7 bases between the germline ends. Material: PBMCs or T cells enriched from blood (not recorded which). The clonotype was recovered from a man between 60 and 75 years old who had recovered from COVID-19. The chain is assembled from TRBV19 and TRBJ2-3; the D gene is perhaps TRBD1, from 5 matching bases. The bases read TGTGCCACAGGGTTCACAGATACGCAGTATTTT. The resulting protein is CATGFTDTQYF.